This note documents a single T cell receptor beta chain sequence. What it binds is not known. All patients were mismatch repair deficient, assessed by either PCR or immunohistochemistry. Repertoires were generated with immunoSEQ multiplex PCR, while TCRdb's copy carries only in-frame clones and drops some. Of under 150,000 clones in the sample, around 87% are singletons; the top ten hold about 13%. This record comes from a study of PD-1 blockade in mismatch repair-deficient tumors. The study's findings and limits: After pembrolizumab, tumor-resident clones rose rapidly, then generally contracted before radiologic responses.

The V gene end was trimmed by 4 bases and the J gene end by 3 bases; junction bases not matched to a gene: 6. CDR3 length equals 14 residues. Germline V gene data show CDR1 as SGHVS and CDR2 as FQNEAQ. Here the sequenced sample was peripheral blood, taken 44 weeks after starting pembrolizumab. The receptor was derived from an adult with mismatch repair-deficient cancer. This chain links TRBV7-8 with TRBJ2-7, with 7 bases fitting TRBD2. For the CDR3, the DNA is TGTGCCAGCAGCTCTGGGGGGGGTTTCTACGAGCAGTACTTC. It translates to CASSSGGGFYEQYF.